This T cell receptor beta chain appears in the sequencing data of a study of TIL therapy for anti-PD-1-resistant metastatic lung cancer. For the study at large: Median tumor mutation burden was roughly 1.5 mutations per megabase. General study findings and limits: TIL cultures after expansion showed higher clonality and lower diversity than baseline tumor (median around 5.9% vs 31%).

The immunoSEQ assay was v3. Survey-level samples got about 2 million read pairs; deep-level samples got roughly 5-6.5 million. Using immunoSEQ multiplex PCR, the repertoire was profiled, and TCRdb retains in-frame clones only, with some absent. Here the sample spans approximately 87,000 clones, under 70% being singletons. CDR3 length equals 15 residues. The germline V and J ends were trimmed by 2 bases and 4 bases, with 11 bases remaining between them. Per the germline V gene, CDR1 is SGHDN and CDR2 is FVKESK. As for time point: pre-treatment sample, taken before nivolumab and TIL therapy. Most excised metastases sampled were pleural nodules or supraclavicular lymph nodes. By its share, this clone is medium-sized. No antigen is known for it.

V is TRBV14 and J is TRBJ2-2; tentatively, D is TRBD1 (5 bases). The source was tumor tissue, collected at baseline. The TCR comes from a person between 25 and 80 years old with non-small cell lung cancer. Written as DNA, the CDR3 is TGTGCCAGCAGCCAACAAGCAGGGCCCACCGGGGAGCTGTTTTTT. This codes for CASSQQAGPTGELFF.